Below are 27 T cell receptor beta chains sequenced from a single sample in a study of T cells in Graves' hyperthyroidism and ophthalmopathy. TCR beta CDR3 sequences were amplified from RNA transcripts. TCR CDR3 regions were first amplified by RT-PCR with HTBI primers. TCRdb independently ran MiXCR on the multiplex PCR reads; one entry per CDR3 protein. The sample has around 580,000 distinct CDR3 sequences, around 17% seen once; the top ten hold 15% to 20%. Sample: blood. The receptor set was obtained from a woman under 30 with Graves' hyperthyroidism.

This chain uses TRBV7-9 with TRBJ2-5; TRBD1 might be the D (6 bases). V lost 0 bases, J lost 0 bases, and 11 bases lay in between. Germline V lookup: CDR1 SEHNR, CDR2 FQNEAQ (reference sequence). The CDR3 contains 16 residues. The CDR3 DNA is TGTGCCAGCAGCTTAGCTTTAGGGACAAACCAAGAGACCCAGTACTTC. This sequence encodes CASSLALGTNQETQYF.

This clonotype was counted at least ten times. The rearrangement links TRBV5-1 to TRBJ2-7; TRBD2 might be the D (5 bases). Germline-derived CDR1 and CDR2 are SGHRS and YFSETQ. The length of the CDR3 is 13 residues. V dropped 2 bases and J dropped 2 bases, with 8 bases sitting between them. The DNA for the CDR3 is TGCGCCAGCAGCTTCGGAGGAACCTACGAGCAGTACTTC. Translation gives CASSFGGTYEQYF.

This sequence joins TRBV27 and TRBJ2-2, with D possibly being TRBD1 (6 bases). CDR1 is MNHEY and CDR2 is SMNVEV in the germline V gene (reference sequence). Deletions cut 6 bases from V and 6 bases from J, with 20 bases between. The CDR3 totals 16 residues. CDR3 protein: CASRGDIRVYSGELFF. CDR3 nucleotide sequence: TGTGCCAGCAGGGGGGACATTCGTGTTTATTCCGGGGAGCTGTTTTTT.

This clonotype was seen only a few times. The rearrangement joins TRBV6-2 or TRBV6-3 to TRBJ2-7; D is perhaps TRBD1 or TRBD2 (6 bases each). Germline-derived CDR1 and CDR2 are MNHEY and SVGEGT. CDR3 length equals 14 residues. Trimming shortened V by 2 bases and J by 3 bases, and 11 bases separated the two germline ends. The CDR3 DNA reads TGTGCCAGCAGTTACGGGGGGACAAACTACGAGCAGTACTTC. This encodes CASSYGGTNYEQYF.

This clonotype has a count of ten or more. This chain joins TRBV27 and TRBJ2-3; no clear D gene. Germline CDR1 and CDR2: MNHEY and SMNVEV (reference sequence). Trimming left V 7 bases short and J 1 base short, with 6 bases between. This CDR3 comprises 12 residues. CDR3 sequence: CASKHGTDTQYF. CDR3 bases: TGTGCCAGCAAACACGGCACAGATACGCAGTATTTT.

The V and J genes are TRBV19 and TRBJ1-5; D possibly corresponds to TRBD1 (5 bases). The CDR3 has 13 residues. V was pared by 6 bases and J by 6 bases, with 12 bases between. The V gene's germline CDR1 is LNHDA and CDR2 SQIVND (reference sequence). The CDR3 reads CASSRDGIQPQHF. DNA of the CDR3: TGTGCCAGTAGCCGGGACGGTATTCAGCCCCAGCATTTT.

This clonotype showed up many times. V usage is TRBV6-6 and J usage is TRBJ2-1; 7 bases map to TRBD2. CDR1 is MNHNY and CDR2 is SVGAGI in the germline V gene (reference sequence). The junction had 4 bases not matched to a gene; V was cut back by 2 bases and J by 6 bases. The CDR3 has 14 amino acids. Here the CDR3 DNA reads TGTGCCAGCAGTTACGGACTAGTCCGCAATGAGCAGTTCTTC. Protein sequence: CASSYGLVRNEQFF.

This clonotype came up a few times. This chain links TRBV12-3 or TRBV12-4 with TRBJ1-2; 7 bases map to TRBD1. The CDR3 has 15 residues. V dropped 5 bases and J dropped 5; count of bases not matched to a gene: 11. DNA for the CDR3: TGTGCCAGCAGTGGTTCGGACAGGCCGTCTTATGGCTACACCTTC. Amino acid sequence: CASSGSDRPSYGYTF.

The chain carries TRBV20-1 and TRBJ2-1; tentatively, D is TRBD1 (5 bases). V lost 4 bases and J lost 10, with 26 bases in between. Germline lookup yields CDR1 DFQATT and CDR2 SNEGSKA (reference sequence). The CDR3 loop spans 16 amino acids. DNA of the CDR3: TGCAGTGCTACTACGGACGTCTCAGGGCCGGTGGGGGAGCAGTTCTTC. Protein sequence: CSATTDVSGPVGEQFF.

In its sample, this clonotype was seen a few times. The chain employs TRBV12-3 or TRBV12-4 and TRBJ2-5, with a possible D match to TRBD1 (6 bases). CDR3 length equals 13 residues. Trimming took off 6 bases at V and 3 bases at J, with 11 bases between the two ends. The CDR3 nucleotides are TGTGCCAGCAGGAACAGGGTTGAAGAGACCCAGTACTTC. It specifies CASRNRVEETQYF.

In this sample, this clonotype turned up many times. V gene TRBV10-3 combines with J gene TRBJ1-1; D may be TRBD1 (5 bases). The CDR3 length is 13 residues. Germline CDR1 reads ENHRY; CDR2 reads SYGVKD. Trimming took off 4 bases at V and 1 base at J, with 7 bases between the two ends. The CDR3 DNA is TGTGCCATCAGTGTCACAGGGAACACTGAAGCTTTCTTT. This codes for CAISVTGNTEAFF.

This clonotype has a count of ten or more. The chain carries TRBV2 and TRBJ2-1; weak D call: TRBD2 (5 bases). The CDR3 has 13 amino acids. Germline assignment: CDR1 SNHLY and CDR2 FYNNEI. V lost 5 bases, J lost 4 bases, and 9 bases lay in between. The CDR3 loop reads CASSRTYYNEQFF. CDR3 DNA sequence: TGTGCCAGCAGTCGGACTTATTACAATGAGCAGTTCTTC.

This clonotype was seen ten or more times. The V and J genes are TRBV7-9 and TRBJ2-3; D remains ambiguous. CDR1 is SEHNR, CDR2 FQNEAQ, per germline (reference sequence). This CDR3 has 14 amino acids. V lost 3 bases to trimming and J lost 0 bases, with 7 bases between them. The CDR3 sequence: CASSFASSTDTQYF. CDR3 in DNA: TGTGCCAGCAGCTTTGCTTCTAGCACAGATACGCAGTATTTT. Based on the CDR3 plus reference TRBV7-9 and TRBJ2-3, the full variable domain is DTGVSQNPRHKITKRGQNVTFRCDPISEHNRLYWYRQTLGQGPEFLTYFQNEAQLEKSRLLSDRFSAERPKGSFSTLEIQRTEQGDSAMYLCASSFASSTDTQYFGPGTRLTVL.

This clonotype was picked up many times. The V call is TRBV7-6, the J call TRBJ1-5, with D perhaps matching TRBD1 (6 bases). CDR1 is SGHVS, CDR2 FNYEAQ, per germline. V was shortened by 1 base and J by 7 bases, with 14 bases between the two germline ends. The CDR3 is 15 amino acids. The CDR3 region has the DNA TGTGCCAGCAGCTTAGACGGGAGGGGGGGGCAGCCCCAGCATTTT. Encoded protein: CASSLDGRGGQPQHF. Complete variable domain (other parts from reference TRBV7-6 and TRBJ1-5): GAGVSQSPRYKVTKRGQDVALRCDPISGHVSLYWYRQALGQGPEFLTYFNYEAQQDKSGLPNDRFSAERPEGSISTLTIQRTEQRDSAMYRCASSLDGRGGQPQHFGDGTRLSIL.

This clonotype has ten or more counts. J is TRBJ2-1 and V is TRBV27, with D perhaps TRBD2 (7 bases). CDR1 is MNHEY and CDR2 is SMNVEV in the germline V gene (reference sequence). This CDR3 has 21 amino acids. V shed 0 bases and J shed 3 bases, with 27 bases lying between them. The CDR3 bases are TGTGCCAGCAGTTTATCGATGGGAGGGGGGCGGGCACAGGGAAACTACAATGAGCAGTTCTTC. Its protein is CASSLSMGGGRAQGNYNEQFF.

This clonotype showed up many times. This rearrangement joins TRBV6-1 to TRBJ1-1, with a weak D call TRBD1 (6 bases). CDR1 is MNHNS, CDR2 SASEGT, per germline. V shed 6 bases and J shed 7 bases, with 18 bases lying between them. The CDR3 length is 14 residues. The CDR3 DNA sequence: TGTGCCAGCAGCGTCATGAGACAGGCCCATGAAGCTTTCTTT. Its translation: CASSVMRQAHEAFF.

This clonotype has at least ten counts. One end of the junction is discordant with germline, which a read error may explain. This chain connects TRBV20-1 to TRBJ2-7, with a weak D call TRBD1 (7 bases). The CDR3 is 15 residues long. Looked up from germline, CDR1 is DFQATT and CDR2 is SNEGSKA (reference sequence). The chain's CDR3 is CSARGAAGGPYEQYF. The CDR3, as DNA: TGCAGTGCCAGAGGGGCGGCAGGGGGGCCCTACGAGCAGTACTTC.

The chain joins TRBV24-1 to TRBJ2-7; 8 bases fit TRBD1. The CDR3 loop spans 14 amino acids. Germline lookup yields CDR1 KGHDR and CDR2 SFDVKD. The J segment lost 5 bases and the V segment lost 3 bases, leaving 5 bases of the junction unmatched. This chain's CDR3 is CATSDRDRGHEQYF. The CDR3 region has the DNA TGTGCCACCAGTGATCGCGACAGGGGCCACGAGCAGTACTTC.

As concerns this clonotype: A read error may produce the germline difference seen at one junction end. CDR3 sequence: CAGSQNGVNTEAFF. In nucleotides, the CDR3 is TGTGCCGGCAGCCAGAACGGGGTGAACACTGAAGCTTTCTTT. The chain carries TRBV3-1 and TRBJ1-1; the D is unclear. The length of the CDR3 is 14 residues. The germline CDR1 and CDR2 sequences are LGHDT and YNNKEL (reference sequence).

This clonotype was counted many times. The CDR3 spells CASSYWDSNYGYTF. As DNA, the CDR3 is TGCGCCAGCAGCTACTGGGACTCTAACTATGGCTACACCTTC. The chain links TRBV5-1 to TRBJ1-2; D possibly corresponds to TRBD1 (5 bases). Trimming took 3 bases from V and 0 from J, leaving 9 bases between them. CDR3 length: 14 residues. Germline lookup yields CDR1 SGHRS and CDR2 YFSETQ.

V gene TRBV6-9 combines with J gene TRBJ2-7; the match to TRBD1 covers 7 bases. V shed 5 bases and J 4 bases; nucleotides not matched to a gene: 8. The CDR3 is 14 amino acids. Germline V gene sequence: CDR1 MNHGY, CDR2 SVAAGI. The CDR3 DNA sequence: TGTGCCAGCAGTCCGTTCCGACAGGGTTACGAGCAGTACTTC. Translated, it gives CASSPFRQGYEQYF.

This clonotype was observed many times. The V and J genes are TRBV10-3 and TRBJ2-7; TRBD2 aligns across 11 bases. Trimming took 6 bases from V and 2 from J; bases not matched to a gene: 6. Germline CDR1 and CDR2: ENHRY and SYGVKD. The CDR3 has 15 residues. CDR3 region: CAIRFGTSGTYEQYF. The CDR3, as DNA: TGTGCCATCAGGTTCGGGACTAGCGGTACCTACGAGCAGTACTTC.

The gene calls are TRBV29-1 and TRBJ1-5, with 10 bases aligning to TRBD1. The germline V gene has CDR1 SQVTM and CDR2 ANQGSEA. The J segment lost 6 bases and the V segment lost 5 bases, leaving 10 bases of the junction unmatched. This CDR3 comprises 15 residues. CDR3 coding DNA: TGCAGCGTTACGCAGACAGGGGGCTATGGTCAGCCCCAGCATTTT. It is translated as CSVTQTGGYGQPQHF.

This clonotype has at least ten counts. The rearrangement links TRBV2 to TRBJ2-7; the D is unclear. The CDR3 is made up of 11 amino acids. From germline, CDR1 is SNHLY and CDR2 FYNNEI. V was pared by 1 base and J by 6 bases, with 4 bases between. CDR3 in amino acids: CASSEGSEQYF. CDR3 bases: TGTGCCAGCAGTGAAGGGTCCGAGCAGTACTTC.

The chain employs TRBV7-2 and TRBJ1-5, with D possibly being TRBD1 (5 bases). Trimming took off 1 base at V and 6 bases at J, with 13 bases between the two ends. There are 15 residues in the CDR3. Germline V CDR1 and CDR2: SGHTA, FQGNSA. The CDR3 reads CASSLDWGSGQPQHF. The CDR3 DNA follows: TGTGCCAGCAGCTTAGATTGGGGGTCCGGTCAGCCCCAGCATTTT.

The chain has TRBV5-6 and TRBJ1-2; 7 bases are shared with TRBD1. V was pared by 4 bases and J by 4 bases, with 4 bases of the junction left unmatched. Germline V CDR1 and CDR2: SGHDT, YYEEEE. This CDR3 is 13 amino acids long. This chain's CDR3 is CASSPGTVYGYTF. The CDR3 nucleotides are TGTGCCAGCAGCCCCGGGACAGTCTATGGCTACACCTTC.

This clonotype was counted ten times or more. This sequence joins TRBV20-1 and TRBJ2-1; TRBD2 is a possible D gene (6 bases). CDR1 is DFQATT and CDR2 is SNEGSKA in the germline V gene (reference sequence). The V and J ends lost 6 bases and 10 bases respectively, with 19 bases between them. This CDR3 contains 13 residues. In DNA form, the CDR3 reads TGCAGTGCCGCCCGCGTCGGGGGTCGGGAGCAGTTCTTC. Translated: CSAARVGGREQFF.